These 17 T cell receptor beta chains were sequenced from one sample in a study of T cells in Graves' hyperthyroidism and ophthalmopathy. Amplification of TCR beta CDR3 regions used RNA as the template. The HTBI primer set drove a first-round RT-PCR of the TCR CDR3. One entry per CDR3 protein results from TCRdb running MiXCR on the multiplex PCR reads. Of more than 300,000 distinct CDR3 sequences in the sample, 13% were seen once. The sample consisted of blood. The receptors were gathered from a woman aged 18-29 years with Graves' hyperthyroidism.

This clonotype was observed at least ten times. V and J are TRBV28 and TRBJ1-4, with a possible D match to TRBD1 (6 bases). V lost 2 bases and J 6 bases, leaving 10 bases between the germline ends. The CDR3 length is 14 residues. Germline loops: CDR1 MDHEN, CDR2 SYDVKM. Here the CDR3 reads CASSLPAGDEKLFF. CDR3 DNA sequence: TGTGCCAGCAGTTTACCGGCAGGGGATGAAAAACTGTTTTTT.

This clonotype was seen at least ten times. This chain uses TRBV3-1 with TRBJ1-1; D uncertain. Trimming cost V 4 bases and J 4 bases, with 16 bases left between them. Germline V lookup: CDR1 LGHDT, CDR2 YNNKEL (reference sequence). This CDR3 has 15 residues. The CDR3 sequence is CASSPAYRGGTEAFF. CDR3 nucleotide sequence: TGTGCCAGCAGCCCCGCGTACAGAGGCGGCACTGAAGCTTTCTTT.

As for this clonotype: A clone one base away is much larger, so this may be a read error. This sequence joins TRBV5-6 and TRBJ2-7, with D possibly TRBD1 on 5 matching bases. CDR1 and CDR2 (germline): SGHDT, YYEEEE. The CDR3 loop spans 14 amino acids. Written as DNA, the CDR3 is TGTCCCAGCAGCCAACTTTTCCCGGACAACGAGCAGTACTTC. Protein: CPSSQLFPDNEQYF.

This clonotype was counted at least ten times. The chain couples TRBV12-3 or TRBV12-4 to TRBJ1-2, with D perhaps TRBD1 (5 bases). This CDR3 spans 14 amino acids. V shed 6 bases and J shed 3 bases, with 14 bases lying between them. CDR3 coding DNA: TGTGCCAGCAGAGGGACGGAGAGGGACTATGGCTACACCTTC. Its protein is CASRGTERDYGYTF.

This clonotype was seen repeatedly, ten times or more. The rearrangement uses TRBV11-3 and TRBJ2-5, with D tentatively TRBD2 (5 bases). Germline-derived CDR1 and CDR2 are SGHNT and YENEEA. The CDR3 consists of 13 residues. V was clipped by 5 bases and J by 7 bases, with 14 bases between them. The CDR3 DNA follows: TGTGCCAGCAGCCGTACCGGGCTAGCGACCCAGTACTTC. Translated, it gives CASSRTGLATQYF.

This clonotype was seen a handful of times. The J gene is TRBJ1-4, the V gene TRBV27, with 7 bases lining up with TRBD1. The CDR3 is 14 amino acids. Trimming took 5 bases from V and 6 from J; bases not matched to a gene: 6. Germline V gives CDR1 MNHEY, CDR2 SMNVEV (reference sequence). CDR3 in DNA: TGTGCCAGCAGTCTAGGGGGCAGGGATGAAAAACTGTTTTTT. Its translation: CASSLGGRDEKLFF.

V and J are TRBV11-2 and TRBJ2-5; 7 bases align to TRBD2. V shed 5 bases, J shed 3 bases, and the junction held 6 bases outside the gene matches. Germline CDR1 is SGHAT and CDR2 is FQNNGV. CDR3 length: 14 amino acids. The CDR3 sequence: CASSPTSTKETQYF. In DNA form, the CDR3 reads TGTGCCAGCAGCCCGACTAGCACCAAAGAGACCCAGTACTTC.

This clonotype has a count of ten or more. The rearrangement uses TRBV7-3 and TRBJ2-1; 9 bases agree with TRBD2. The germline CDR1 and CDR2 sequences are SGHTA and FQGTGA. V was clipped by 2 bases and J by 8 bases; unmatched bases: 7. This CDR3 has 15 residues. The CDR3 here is CASSLAGGPGDEQFF. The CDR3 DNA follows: TGTGCCAGCAGCTTAGCGGGAGGGCCCGGCGATGAGCAGTTCTTC. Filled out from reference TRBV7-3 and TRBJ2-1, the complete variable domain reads GAGVSQTPSNKVTEKGKYVELRCDPISGHTALYWYRQSLGQGPEFLIYFQGTGAADDSGLPNDRFFAVRPEGSVSTLKIQRTERGDSAVYLCASSLAGGPGDEQFFGPGTRLTVL.

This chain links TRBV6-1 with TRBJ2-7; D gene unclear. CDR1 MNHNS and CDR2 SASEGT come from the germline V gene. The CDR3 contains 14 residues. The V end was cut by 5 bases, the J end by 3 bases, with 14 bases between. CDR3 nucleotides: TGTGCCAGCAGTCCCCATGTACCCATCTACGAGCAGTACTTC. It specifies CASSPHVPIYEQYF.

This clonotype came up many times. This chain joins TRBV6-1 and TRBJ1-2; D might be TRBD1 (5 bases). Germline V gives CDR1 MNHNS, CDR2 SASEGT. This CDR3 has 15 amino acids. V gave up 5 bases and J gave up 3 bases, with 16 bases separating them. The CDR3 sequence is CASSYLQGADYGYTF. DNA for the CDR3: TGTGCCAGCAGTTATCTTCAGGGTGCTGACTATGGCTACACCTTC.

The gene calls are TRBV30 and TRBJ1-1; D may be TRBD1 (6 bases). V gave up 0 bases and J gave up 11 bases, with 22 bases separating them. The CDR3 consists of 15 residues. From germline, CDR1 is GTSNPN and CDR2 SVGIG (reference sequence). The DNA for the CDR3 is TGTGCCTGGAGTGTACGGGGGCGAGGGCCTAAAGGGGCTTTCTTT. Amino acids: CAWSVRGRGPKGAFF.

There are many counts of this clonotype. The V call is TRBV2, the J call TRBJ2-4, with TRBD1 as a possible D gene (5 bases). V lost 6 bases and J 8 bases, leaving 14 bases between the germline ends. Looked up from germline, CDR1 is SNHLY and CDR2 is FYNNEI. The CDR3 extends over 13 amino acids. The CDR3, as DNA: TGTGCCAGCAGCAGGCTCAAAGGGGACATTCAGTACTTC. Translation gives CASSRLKGDIQYF.

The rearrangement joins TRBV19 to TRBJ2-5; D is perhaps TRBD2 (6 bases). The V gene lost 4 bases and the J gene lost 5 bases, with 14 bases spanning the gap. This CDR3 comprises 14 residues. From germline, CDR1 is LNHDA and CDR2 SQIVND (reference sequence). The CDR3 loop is CASSTLRLAETQYF. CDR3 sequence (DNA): TGTGCCAGTAGTACCCTCCGGCTAGCGGAGACCCAGTACTTC.

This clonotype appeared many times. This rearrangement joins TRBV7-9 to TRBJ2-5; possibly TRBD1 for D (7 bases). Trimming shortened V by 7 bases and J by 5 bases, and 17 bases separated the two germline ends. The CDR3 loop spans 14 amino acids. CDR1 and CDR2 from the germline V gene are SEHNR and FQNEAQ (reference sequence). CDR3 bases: TGTGCCAGCATTCGGAGGGGGCCTGAGGAGACCCAGTACTTC. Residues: CASIRRGPEETQYF.

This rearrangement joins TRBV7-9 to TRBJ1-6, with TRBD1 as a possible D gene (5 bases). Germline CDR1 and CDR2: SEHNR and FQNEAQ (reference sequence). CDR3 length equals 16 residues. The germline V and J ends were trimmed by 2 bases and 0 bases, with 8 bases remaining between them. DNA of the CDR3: TGTGCCAGCAGCTTATTCGGGGGCTCCTATAATTCACCCCTCCACTTT. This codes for CASSLFGGSYNSPLHF.

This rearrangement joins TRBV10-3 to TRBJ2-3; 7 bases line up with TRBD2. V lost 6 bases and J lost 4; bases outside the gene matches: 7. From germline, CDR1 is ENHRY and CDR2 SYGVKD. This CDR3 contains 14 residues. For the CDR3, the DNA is TGTGCCATCAGGCCGATGACTAGCCCAGATACGCAGTATTTT. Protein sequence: CAIRPMTSPDTQYF.

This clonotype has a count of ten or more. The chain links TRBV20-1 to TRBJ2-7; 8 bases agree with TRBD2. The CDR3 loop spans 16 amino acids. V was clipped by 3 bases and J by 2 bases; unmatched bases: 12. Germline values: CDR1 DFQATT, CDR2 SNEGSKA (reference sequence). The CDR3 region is CSASPRSGEIPYEQYF. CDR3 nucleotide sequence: TGCAGTGCTAGCCCTCGTAGCGGGGAAATCCCCTACGAGCAGTACTTC.